One sample yielded the 31 T cell receptor beta chains listed below, sequenced in a study of shared clonotypes between healthy human individuals. Clones were sequenced by immunoSEQ multiplex PCR, and TCRdb holds only the in-frame ones, with some missing. Of hundreds of thousands of clones in the sample, about 95% were seen once. Sequences were obtained from naive CD4+ T cells sorted from blood. Regarding subset: CD45RA+ positively selected. All receptors derive from a woman younger than 45 in good health.

V gene TRBV18 combines with J gene TRBJ1-2; no definite D call. Germline CDR1 reads KGHSH; CDR2 reads LQKENI. The V and J ends lost 6 bases and 8 bases respectively, with 22 bases between them. The CDR3 is made up of 15 amino acids. CDR3 amino acids: CASSISQQTIEGYTF. The CDR3 nucleotides are TGTGCCAGCTCCATCTCCCAACAGACGATAGAGGGCTACACCTTC.

Comments on this clone: Other DNA sequences from this sample encode an identical CDR3 as well. The CDR3 protein is CSASGPDTQYF. In nucleotides, the CDR3 is TGCAGTGCTTCAGGGCCAGATACGCAGTATTTT. The chain employs TRBV20-1 and TRBJ2-3; D perhaps matches TRBD1 (5 bases). V was clipped by 5 bases and J by 4 bases, with 7 bases between them. This CDR3 is 11 amino acids long. CDR1 and CDR2 from the germline V gene are DFQATT and SNEGSKA (reference sequence).

CDR3 in DNA: TGTGCCAGTCGGACAGATTCCTACGAGCAGTACTTC. Amino acid sequence: CASRTDSYEQYF. This chain joins TRBV2 and TRBJ2-7, with D possibly being TRBD1 (6 bases). V was clipped by 9 bases and J by 1 base, with 10 bases between them. CDR1 is SNHLY, CDR2 FYNNEI, per germline. The CDR3 runs 12 residues.

The V and J genes are TRBV11-3 and TRBJ2-2; TRBD2 matches at 13 bases. CDR1 SGHNT and CDR2 YENEEA come from the germline V gene. With 3 bases clipped from V and 6 bases from J, the junction kept 7 bases outside the gene matches. The CDR3 totals 17 residues. The CDR3 loop reads CASSLTWTSGSPGELFF. The DNA for the CDR3 is TGTGCCAGCAGCTTGACATGGACTAGCGGGAGTCCCGGGGAGCTGTTTTTT.

This clone was counted once. The chain recombines TRBV30 with TRBJ2-7; 9 nucleotides agree with TRBD2. V gave up 2 bases and J gave up 3 bases; unmatched junction bases: 5. The CDR3 is made up of 14 amino acids. CDR1 is GTSNPN and CDR2 is SVGIG in the germline V gene (reference sequence). CDR3 in DNA: TGTGCCTGGAGTTACCGGCGGGGGGGCTACGAGCAGTACTTC. Its protein product is CAWSYRRGGYEQYF.

The chain recombines TRBV30 with TRBJ2-7; 13 nucleotides agree with TRBD2. V lost 5 bases and J lost 1; bases outside the gene matches: 8. Germline CDR1 GTSNPN, CDR2 SVGIG (reference sequence). The CDR3 covers 16 residues. The CDR3 coding sequence is TGTGCCTGGCGAGCGGGACTAGCGGGATGGTCCTACGAGCAGTACTTC. It translates to CAWRAGLAGWSYEQYF.

This chain connects TRBV18 to TRBJ1-3; D not certain. The V gene's germline CDR1 is KGHSH and CDR2 LQKENI. V was pared by 4 bases and J by 0 bases, with 10 bases between. The CDR3 totals 15 residues. The CDR3 loop is CASSQDGNSGNTIYF. In DNA, the CDR3 is TGTGCCAGCTCACAGGACGGAAACTCTGGAAACACCATATATTTT.

The chain couples TRBV28 to TRBJ1-5; possible D gene TRBD1, 5 bases. V dropped 3 bases and J dropped 2 bases, with 11 bases sitting between them. The length of the CDR3 is 15 residues. CDR1 is MDHEN and CDR2 is SYDVKM in the germline V gene. The DNA of the CDR3 is TGTGCCAGCAGTTTGGTGGGGCTTGGCAATCAGCCCCAGCATTTT. Translating gives CASSLVGLGNQPQHF.

This chain links TRBV5-5 with TRBJ1-1; D is possibly TRBD1 (5 bases). With 1 base removed from V and 2 bases from J, the gap between germline ends came to 12 bases. The CDR3 is made up of 15 amino acids. Germline CDR1 SGHKS, CDR2 YYEKEE (reference sequence). CDR3 in DNA: TGTGCCAGCAGCTTGATGCGGGGCTCCAACACTGAAGCTTTCTTT. Translating gives CASSLMRGSNTEAFF.

The chain has TRBV6-1 and TRBJ2-5; D is ambiguous. In germline, CDR1 is MNHNS, CDR2 SASEGT. The germline V and J ends were trimmed by 4 bases and 4 bases, with 7 bases remaining between them. The CDR3 is made up of 12 amino acids. Here the CDR3 reads CASSGVPETQYF. CDR3 coding DNA: TGTGCCAGCAGTGGAGTTCCAGAGACCCAGTACTTC.

The chain has TRBV10-1 and TRBJ2-7; 9 bases agree with TRBD1. This CDR3 is built from 13 residues. The germline CDR1 and CDR2 sequences are WNHNN and SYGVQD (reference sequence). The V gene end was trimmed by 5 bases and the J gene end by 7 bases; junction bases not matched to a gene: 6. In DNA, the CDR3 is TGCGCCAGCAGTAAAGGACAGGGGTGGGAGCAGTACTTC. It specifies CASSKGQGWEQYF.

This clone showed up just a few times. The chain employs TRBV11-2 and TRBJ2-7; D call uncertain. The germline V and J ends were trimmed by 4 bases and 7 bases, with 8 bases remaining between them. In germline, CDR1 is SGHAT, CDR2 FQNNGV. This CDR3 contains 11 residues. The CDR3 bases are TGTGCCAGCAGCTCTAAGCGTGAGCAGTACTTC. Translated, it gives CASSSKREQYF.

This rearrangement joins TRBV28 to TRBJ2-3, with 13 nucleotides matching TRBD2. This CDR3 has 15 residues. From germline, CDR1 is MDHEN and CDR2 SYDVKM. J was trimmed by 1 base and V by 6 bases; bases with no gene match: 1. The CDR3 coding sequence is TGTGCCAGCAGACTAGCGGGAGGGCGCACAGATACGCAGTATTTT. It encodes CASRLAGGRTDTQYF.

This chain joins TRBV5-5 and TRBJ2-2, with D perhaps assigned TRBD1 or TRBD2 (5 bases each). Trimming shortened V by 6 bases and J by 4 bases, and 16 bases separated the two germline ends. The CDR3 runs 15 residues. The germline CDR1 and CDR2 sequences are SGHKS and YYEKEE (reference sequence). The CDR3 DNA reads TGTGCCAGCATCTCCCGGGGCAGGGTCACCGGGGAGCTGTTTTTT. This translates into CASISRGRVTGELFF.

The CDR3 DNA sequence: TGTGCCAGCAGTTACCAACCCCGGGAATCCAAAAACATTCAGTACTTC. The encoded protein is CASSYQPRESKNIQYF. The gene calls are TRBV6-5 and TRBJ2-4; perhaps TRBD2 as D (5 bases). Germline V gene sequence: CDR1 MNHEY, CDR2 SVGAGI. The V end lost 2 bases, the J end lost 2 bases, and 13 bases lay between the germline ends. The CDR3 totals 16 residues.

J is TRBJ2-7 and V is TRBV18; unclear D gene. Germline assignment: CDR1 KGHSH and CDR2 LQKENI. V shed 2 bases and J shed 5 bases, with 10 bases lying between them. This CDR3 contains 13 residues. CDR3 in amino acids: CASSPGVLDEQYF. In nucleotides, the CDR3 is TGTGCCAGCTCACCAGGGGTTCTCGACGAGCAGTACTTC.

This clone was picked up one time. The V and J genes are TRBV2 and TRBJ2-1, with D perhaps assigned TRBD1 or TRBD2 (5 bases each). This CDR3 is 11 amino acids long. Trimming removed 7 bases from V and 9 bases from J, with 10 bases in between. Per the germline V gene, CDR1 is SNHLY and CDR2 is FYNNEI. The CDR3 spells CASIFGGEQFF. CDR3 DNA sequence: TGTGCCAGCATTTTTGGGGGTGAGCAGTTCTTC.

The chain joins TRBV7-9 to TRBJ2-1; 12 bases are shared with TRBD2. From germline, CDR1 is SEHNR and CDR2 FQNEAQ (reference sequence). Losses at the gene ends were 3 bases for V and 8 bases for J; bases not matched to a gene: 5. The CDR3 consists of 15 residues. The DNA of the CDR3 is TGTGCCAGCAGCTTGCTAGCGGGAGGGCCGGATGAGCAGTTCTTC. It specifies CASSLLAGGPDEQFF. Full variable domain (missing parts from reference TRBV7-9 and TRBJ2-1): DTGVSQNPRHKITKRGQNVTFRCDPISEHNRLYWYRQTLGQGPEFLTYFQNEAQLEKSRLLSDRFSAERPKGSFSTLEIQRTEQGDSAMYLCASSLLAGGPDEQFFGPGTRLTVL.

This clone has only one observation. The V and J genes are TRBV27 and TRBJ1-1; a possible D gene is TRBD1 (6 bases). The CDR3 has 15 amino acids. V was trimmed by 7 bases and J by 5 bases, leaving 20 bases between them. Germline V gene sequence: CDR1 MNHEY, CDR2 SMNVEV (reference sequence). The CDR3 DNA reads as TGTGCCAGCACCCCGGCGGGGGCGAGGTTGACTGAAGCTTTCTTT. It yields the protein CASTPAGARLTEAFF.

The chain links TRBV19 to TRBJ2-2; 12 nucleotides agree with TRBD2. This CDR3 is built from 16 residues. CDR1 and CDR2 from the germline V gene are LNHDA and SQIVND (reference sequence). The V and J ends lost 3 bases and 5 bases, in that order; junction bases with no gene match: 4. The CDR3 DNA reads as TGTGCCAGTAGTATTGCTAGCGGGAGGGTGACCGGGGAGCTGTTTTTT. It specifies CASSIASGRVTGELFF.

In nucleotides, the CDR3 is TGTGCCAGCAGCGTAGTGGCTAGCGGGAGTATCAACGAGCAGTACTTC. Translated: CASSVVASGSINEQYF. The rearrangement uses TRBV9 and TRBJ2-5; TRBD2 agrees at 10 bases. The DNA matches TRBJ2-7 better at its end, which makes the J call doubtful. The germline gives CDR1 SGDLS, CDR2 YYNGEE. The CDR3 sequence is 16 residues long.

The J gene is TRBJ2-1, the V gene TRBV5-8; 8 bases are shared with TRBD2. Germline CDR1 and CDR2: SGHTS and YDEGEE. The CDR3 contains 15 residues. V shed 5 bases, J shed 1 base, and the junction held 5 bases outside the gene matches. CDR3 amino acids: CASSSGTPSYNEQFF. In DNA form, the CDR3 reads TGTGCCAGCAGTAGCGGGACTCCGTCCTACAATGAGCAGTTCTTC.

The chain carries TRBV6-1 and TRBJ2-7; D gene ambiguous. The CDR3 sequence is 14 residues long. Germline assignment: CDR1 MNHNS and CDR2 SASEGT. The V gene lost 4 bases and the J gene lost 1 base, with 11 bases spanning the gap. The CDR3 sequence is CASSGQAVSYEQYF. CDR3 nucleotide sequence: TGTGCCAGCAGTGGTCAGGCGGTGTCCTACGAGCAGTACTTC.

The V and J genes are TRBV19 and TRBJ1-3, with D unresolved. Trimming pared 4 bases from V and 2 bases from J, leaving 12 bases between. From germline, CDR1 is LNHDA and CDR2 SQIVND (reference sequence). This CDR3 region has 15 residues. CDR3 amino acids: CASSRTAETGNTIYF. CDR3 nucleotides: TGTGCCAGTAGTAGAACTGCAGAAACTGGAAACACCATATATTTT.

V and J are TRBV28 and TRBJ1-1; D uncertain. This CDR3 contains 15 residues. Germline V gene lookup returns CDR1 MDHEN and CDR2 SYDVKM. The V and J ends lost 2 bases and 10 bases respectively, with 20 bases between them. The CDR3 loop is CASSLPPRGEIAAFF. The CDR3 DNA reads TGTGCCAGCAGTTTACCCCCCCGGGGAGAGATAGCAGCTTTCTTT.

The chain uses TRBV21-1 and TRBJ2-7. TRBV21-1 is flagged as a pseudogene. The CDR3 covers 16 residues. The CDR3 DNA reads TGTGCCAGCAGCAAAGTTAAGGCCAGAGACTCCTACGAGCAGTACTTC. Translating it yields CASSKVKARDSYEQYF.

This CDR3 reads CASSLIGLIGQGSYGYTF. The DNA for the CDR3 is TGTGCCAGCAGTTTGATTGGATTGATCGGACAGGGGAGTTATGGCTACACCTTC. The chain combines TRBV28 with TRBJ1-2, with 9 bases fitting TRBD1. The CDR3 totals 18 residues. CDR1 and CDR2 (germline): MDHEN, SYDVKM. V shed 3 bases and J 5 bases; nucleotides not matched to a gene: 16.

The chain carries TRBV5-6 and TRBJ2-5; D is unresolved. Germline V gene sequence: CDR1 SGHDT, CDR2 YYEEEE. There are 13 residues in the CDR3. The V end lost 1 base, the J end lost 1 base, and 5 bases lay between the germline ends. The CDR3 here is CASSLSSQETQYF. The CDR3 DNA reads as TGTGCCAGCAGCTTGAGCAGCCAAGAGACCCAGTACTTC. Full variable domain (outside the CDR3, taken from reference TRBV5-6 and TRBJ2-5): DAGVTQSPTHLIKTRGQQVTLRCSPKSGHDTVSWYQQALGQGPQFIFQYYEEEERQRGNFPDRFSGHQFPNYSSELNVNALLLGDSALYLCASSLSSQETQYFGPGTRLLVL.

This sequence joins TRBV28 and TRBJ1-2, with 7 bases identical to TRBD1. V was clipped by 9 bases and J by 8 bases; unmatched bases: 6. CDR3 length: 11 residues. Looked up from germline, CDR1 is MDHEN and CDR2 is SYDVKM. In DNA, the CDR3 is TGTGCCAGTTCCTGGACAGGCGGCTACACCTTC. Its translation is CASSWTGGYTF.

The chain couples TRBV6-6 to TRBJ1-2; D is ambiguous. Germline V gene lookup returns CDR1 MNHNY and CDR2 SVGAGI (reference sequence). V lost 0 bases and J lost 2, with 7 bases in between. The CDR3 covers 14 residues. The CDR3 sequence: CASSYSASNYGYTF. The CDR3 coding sequence is TGTGCCAGCAGTTACTCGGCCAGCAACTATGGCTACACCTTC.

The chain has TRBV2 and TRBJ2-7; 9 bases line up with TRBD2. Germline values: CDR1 SNHLY, CDR2 FYNNEI. The J segment lost 3 bases and the V segment lost 6 bases, leaving 6 bases of the junction unmatched. The CDR3 covers 14 residues. The CDR3 nucleotides are TGTGCCAGCAGGAGGACTAGCGTCGGCTACGAGCAGTACTTC. It is translated as CASRRTSVGYEQYF.